One and the same sample provided the 11 T cell receptor beta chains below, sequenced in a study of STAT5B mutations in CD4+ large granular lymphocyte leukemia. Libraries were prepared by immunoSEQ multiplex PCR; TCRdb keeps only in-frame clonotypes and omits some of them. Among fewer than 35,000 clones, 71% were seen once, and the ten largest hold approximately 0.45%. The source material was CD4+ T cells from blood buffy coats. The source is a human donor in good health.

This chain joins TRBV7-9 and TRBJ2-6; D may be TRBD1 or TRBD2 (5 bases each). V was cut by 5 bases and J by 0 bases, with 20 bases left in between. The germline V gene encodes CDR1 SEHNR and CDR2 FQNEAQ (reference sequence). This CDR3 is 19 amino acids long. CDR3 coding DNA: TGTGCCAGCAGCCAAGGCCTGGGACGAAAGAGCTCTGGGGCCAACGTCCTGACTTTC. Its translation is CASSQGLGRKSSGANVLTF. Variable domain in full (rest from reference TRBV7-9 and TRBJ2-6): DTGVSQNPRHKITKRGQNVTFRCDPISEHNRLYWYRQTLGQGPEFLTYFQNEAQLEKSRLLSDRFSAERPKGSFSTLEIQRTEQGDSAMYLCASSQGLGRKSSGANVLTFGAGSRLTVL.

The chain links TRBV18 to TRBJ2-1; the D call may be TRBD1 or TRBD2 (5 bases each). The CDR3 loop spans 13 amino acids. The germline V and J ends were trimmed by 3 bases and 5 bases, with 8 bases remaining between them. The germline CDR1 and CDR2 sequences are KGHSH and LQKENI. The CDR3, as DNA: TGTGCCAGCTCACCGGGACGGAACAATGAGCAGTTCTTC. This gives the protein CASSPGRNNEQFF. Based on the CDR3 plus reference TRBV18 and TRBJ2-1, the full variable domain is NAGVMQNPRHLVRRRGQEARLRCSPMKGHSHVYWYRQLPEEGLKFMVYLQKENIIDESGMPKERFSAEFPKEGPSILRIQQVVRGDSAAYFCASSPGRNNEQFFGPGTRLTVL.

Only one count was recorded for this clone. The chain carries TRBV6-4 and TRBJ2-1, with D possibly matching TRBD2 (7 bases). The V end was cut by 10 bases, the J end by 4 bases, with 14 bases between. The CDR3 extends over 13 amino acids. In germline, CDR1 is MRHNA, CDR2 SNTAGT. As DNA, the CDR3 is TGTGCCACCTCCGGGGGGCTGTACAATGAGCAGTTCTTC. Translation: CATSGGLYNEQFF.

This CDR3 is CASSPSPGTGGGYNEQFF. DNA for the CDR3: TGTGCCAGCTCACCCAGTCCCGGGACAGGGGGCGGGTACAATGAGCAGTTCTTC. V is TRBV18 and J is TRBJ2-1, with TRBD1 matching over 12 bases. The CDR3 covers 18 residues. Germline-derived CDR1 and CDR2 are KGHSH and LQKENI. V trimming: 3 bases; J trimming: 4 bases; junction bases outside the gene matches: 10.

The rearrangement links TRBV7-2 to TRBJ1-2, with D perhaps TRBD1 (5 bases). Germline loops: CDR1 SGHTA, CDR2 FQGNSA. CDR3 length equals 18 residues. Trimming shortened V by 0 bases and J by 4 bases, and 21 bases separated the two germline ends. This chain's CDR3 is CASSLAIGGFGVSYGYTF. The DNA of the CDR3 is TGTGCCAGCAGCTTAGCTATCGGGGGATTCGGTGTTAGCTATGGCTACACCTTC.

The V and J genes are TRBV5-5 and TRBJ1-1, with 7 bases aligning to TRBD1. Looked up from germline, CDR1 is SGHKS and CDR2 is YYEKEE (reference sequence). This CDR3 has 15 residues. The junction had 5 bases not matched to a gene; V was cut back by 3 bases and J by 0 bases. Here the CDR3 DNA reads TGTGCCAGCAGCTACCCGACAGGGTTGAACACTGAAGCTTTCTTT. Translating gives CASSYPTGLNTEAFF. Complete variable domain (other parts from reference TRBV5-5 and TRBJ1-1): DAGVTQSPTHLIKTRGQQVTLRCSPISGHKSVSWYQQVLGQGPQFIFQYYEKEERGRGNFPDRFSARQFPNYSSELNVNALLLGDSALYLCASSYPTGLNTEAFFGQGTRLTVV.

CDR3 coding DNA: TGTGCCAGCAGCTCGTGGGTCTATAATTCACCCCTCCACTTT. It encodes CASSSWVYNSPLHF. The chain couples TRBV7-9 to TRBJ1-6; no firm D call. The CDR3 totals 14 residues. The germline V gene encodes CDR1 SEHNR and CDR2 FQNEAQ (reference sequence). V gave up 4 bases and J gave up 3 bases, with 7 bases separating them. Variable domain in full (rest from reference TRBV7-9 and TRBJ1-6): DTGVSQNPRHKITKRGQNVTFRCDPISEHNRLYWYRQTLGQGPEFLTYFQNEAQLEKSRLLSDRFSAERPKGSFSTLEIQRTEQGDSAMYLCASSSWVYNSPLHFGNGTRLTVT.

V is TRBV6-1 and J is TRBJ2-3, with TRBD2 identical over 7 bases. V lost 2 bases, J lost 0 bases, and 11 bases stayed unmatched. This CDR3 region has 18 residues. Looked up from germline, CDR1 is MNHNS and CDR2 is SASEGT. CDR3: CASSETFRSGASTDTQYF. CDR3 bases: TGTGCCAGCAGTGAAACCTTTCGGAGCGGGGCTAGCACAGATACGCAGTATTTT.

The rearrangement links TRBV5-4 to TRBJ2-4, with D possibly matching TRBD2 (5 bases). The CDR3 sequence is 15 residues long. Germline CDR1 is SGHNT and CDR2 is YYREEE (reference sequence). V lost 0 bases and J lost 5, with 12 bases in between. The CDR3 protein is CASSLEGGGENIQYF. CDR3 bases: TGTGCCAGCAGCTTGGAAGGAGGTGGGGAAAACATTCAGTACTTC. Variable domain in full (rest from reference TRBV5-4 and TRBJ2-4): ETGVTQSPTHLIKTRGQQVTLRCSSQSGHNTVSWYQQALGQGPQFIFQYYREEENGRGNFPPRFSGLQFPNYSSELNVNALELDDSALYLCASSLEGGGENIQYFGAGTRLSVL.

The chain uses TRBV6-1 and TRBJ2-1; no clear D gene. V gave up 5 bases and J gave up 7 bases, with 6 bases separating them. In germline, CDR1 is MNHNS, CDR2 SASEGT. The CDR3 totals 11 residues. As DNA, the CDR3 is TGTGCCAGCAGTTTCAAAAATGAGCAGTTCTTC. Residues: CASSFKNEQFF.

Only a few counts were recorded for this clone. J is TRBJ1-1 and V is TRBV2; D not certain. The germline V and J ends were trimmed by 4 bases and 3 bases, with 15 bases remaining between them. The CDR3 is made up of 15 amino acids. Germline-derived CDR1 and CDR2 are SNHLY and FYNNEI. The CDR3 spells CASSGGGVVYTEAFF. The CDR3 DNA is TGTGCCAGCAGTGGGGGTGGGGTCGTGTACACTGAAGCTTTCTTT.